This TCR beta chain was identified during a study of blood T cell repertoires in COVID-19. The CDR3 loop spans 13 amino acids. Germline-derived CDR1 and CDR2 are LGHDT and YNNKEL (reference sequence). Unmatched junction bases numbered 5, after V lost 3 bases and J lost 16 bases. The data were produced by immunoSEQ multiplex PCR, yet TCRdb's version contains in-frame clones alone and is incomplete. The sample shows 220,000 or so clones, about four fifths of them seen only once. V usage is TRBV3-1 (or the pseudogene TRBV3-2) and J usage is TRBJ2-1; 14 bases line up with TRBD2. The sequenced sample was PBMCs or T cells enriched from blood (not recorded which). The receptor was isolated from a woman in her thirties or forties with acute COVID-19. The CDR3 coding sequence is TGTGCCAGCAGCCAGGGACTAGCGGGGGCACGATTCTTC. Residues: CASSQGLAGARFF.